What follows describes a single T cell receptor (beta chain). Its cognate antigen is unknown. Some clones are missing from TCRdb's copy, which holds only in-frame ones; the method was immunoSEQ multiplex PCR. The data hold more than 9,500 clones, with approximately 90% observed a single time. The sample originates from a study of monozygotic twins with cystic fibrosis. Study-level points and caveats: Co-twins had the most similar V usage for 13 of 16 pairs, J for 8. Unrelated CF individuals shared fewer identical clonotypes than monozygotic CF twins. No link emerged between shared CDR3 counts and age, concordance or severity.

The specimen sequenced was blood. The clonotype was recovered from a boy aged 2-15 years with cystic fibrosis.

The CDR3 sequence: CASSSVGVLQETQYF. As DNA, the CDR3 is TGCGCCAGCAGTAGTGTTGGAGTGCTGCAAGAGACCCAGTACTTC. The chain uses TRBV5-1 and TRBJ2-5; D gene unclear. V shed 5 bases and J shed 2 bases, with 16 bases lying between them. Germline loops: CDR1 SGHRS, CDR2 YFSETQ. CDR3 length: 15 residues.